This T cell receptor (beta chain) was sequenced in a study of blood T cell repertoires in COVID-19. Looking at the study overall: Acute and convalescent COVID-19 samples came from the United States, Italy and Spain. T cells, B-cell-depleted T cells, or PBMCs provided the cDNA or gDNA that served as material.

In the source study's methods: Nucleated cell number was recorded as an estimate derived from reference gene primer amplification. Sequenced by immunoSEQ multiplex PCR; TCRdb stores in-frame clones only, minus some. The V and J calls and clone size are taken from that table; D and trimming were inferred from the DNA. The sample comprises a few hundred thousand clones, about 90% of which are singletons, and 2% to 3% rests with the top ten. This CDR3 spans 17 amino acids. The junction had 5 bases not matched to a gene; V was cut back by 1 base and J by 4 bases. The germline CDR1 and CDR2 sequences are SGHVS and FQNEAQ. This clone was detected only a few times.

This chain connects TRBV7-8 to TRBJ1-5, with 12 bases matching TRBD1. Sequencing was carried out using peripheral blood. The TCR sequence derives from a man younger than 35 with active or convalescent COVID-19. CDR3 region: CASSLVSGQGANQPQHF. In nucleotides, the CDR3 is TGTGCCAGCAGCTTAGTCTCGGGACAGGGGGCAAATCAGCCCCAGCATTTT.